Sequencing of this T cell receptor beta chain was carried out in a study of CD8 T cells in ankylosing spondylitis. V shed 0 bases and J 6 bases; nucleotides not matched to a gene: 3. In germline, CDR1 is LNHNV, CDR2 YYDKDF (reference sequence). The CDR3 loop spans 15 amino acids. Quantitative 5'-RACE with molecular barcodes produced the TCR beta libraries. MiXCR, run by TCRdb on the 5' RACE reads, gives a single entry per CDR3 protein. The repertoire holds about 440,000 distinct CDR3 sequences, with 17% as singletons. Study results and caveats: Clones linked to disease were reported to show significant enrichment in matched ankylosing spondylitis synovial fluid. CD8+ cells made up the disease-linked clones, which were relatively rare in peripheral blood. In ankylosing spondylitis blood, a motif of roughly 8 highly homologous TCR beta variants appeared characteristic.

This clonotype was found many times. What it recognizes is unknown. The genes are TRBV15 and TRBJ1-4; 8 positions agree with TRBD1. Source material: blood, either unsorted or a sorted T cell fraction (not recorded which). This TCR came from a male donor with ankylosing spondylitis. The CDR3 region is CATSRDPTGDEKLFF. The CDR3 coding sequence is TGTGCCACCAGCAGAGATCCGACAGGGGATGAAAAACTGTTTTTT.